Below are 17 T cell receptor beta chains sequenced from a single sample in a study of breast tumors, draining lymph nodes, adjacent tissues (dated by TCRdb to the mid-2010s). The axillary draining lymph nodes of breast cancer patients were the source of the lymph node samples. Library method: multiplex PCR. The sequencing machine was an Illumina HiSeq 2000. TCRdb ran its own pipeline on the public reads, namely fastp trimming at Q25 and MiXCR clone calling, and kept in-frame beta chains. Each record represents a unique CDR3 protein, reported with the most common genes and DNA among its rows. The sample has roughly 130,000 distinct CDR3 sequences on record, approximately 32% of them singletons. The top ten clonotypes cover 2% to 2.5% of the sample. The sample taken for sequencing was axillary lymph node tissue. These receptors originate from a female donor with breast cancer. Some clones in this sample may be carry-over from other donors' samples.

This clonotype turned up a few times. A much larger clone differs from this one at a single base, so this may be a read error. J is TRBJ2-7 and V is TRBV5-4; 8 nucleotides line up with TRBD2. Germline V CDR1 and CDR2: SGHNT, YYREEE (reference sequence). V trimming: 4 bases; J trimming: 6 bases; junction bases outside the gene matches: 12. The CDR3 covers 15 residues. The CDR3, as DNA: TGTGCCAGCAGCCTTAGCGGGGCGGATCTACGCGAGCAGTACTTC. Translated, it gives CASSLSGADLREQYF.

The chain employs TRBV7-2 and TRBJ1-6; TRBD1 aligns across 10 bases. Germline trimming cut 5 bases from V and 8 bases from J; bases unmatched to any gene: 6. From germline, CDR1 is SGHTA and CDR2 FQGNSA. The CDR3 runs 15 residues. This CDR3 is CASSRLGQGYSPLHF. DNA of the CDR3: TGTGCCAGCAGCAGATTGGGACAGGGGTATTCACCCCTCCACTTT.

CDR3 amino acids: CASSGQGENEKLFF. The CDR3 DNA sequence: TGTGCCAGCAGCGGACAGGGTGAAAATGAAAAACTGTTTTTT. This rearrangement joins TRBV25-1 to TRBJ1-4; 8 bases align to TRBD1. V trimming: 6 bases; J trimming: 5 bases; junction bases outside the gene matches: 5. The CDR3 has 14 amino acids. The V gene's germline CDR1 is MGHDK and CDR2 SYGVNS.

This clonotype was detected ten times or more. The J gene is TRBJ2-1, the V gene TRBV3-1; 7 bases fit TRBD2. The CDR3 extends over 14 amino acids. Looked up from germline, CDR1 is LGHDT and CDR2 is YNNKEL (reference sequence). J was trimmed by 10 bases and V by 1 base; bases with no gene match: 7. CDR3 in amino acids: CASSQASGAREQFF. For the CDR3, the DNA is TGTGCCAGCAGCCAAGCTAGCGGTGCGAGAGAGCAGTTCTTC.

The chain carries TRBV12-3 or TRBV12-4 and TRBJ1-1; TRBD1 might be the D (5 bases). The CDR3 totals 14 residues. V was pared by 3 bases and J by 4 bases, with 12 bases between. CDR3 DNA: TGTGCCAGCAGTTTTCAGGGTTTCAGCACTGAAGCTTTCTTT. Translation gives CASSFQGFSTEAFF.

The table lists this clonotype with a few counts. A much larger clone differs by one base, so this may be a read error. The rearrangement links TRBV5-4 to TRBJ1-2; tentatively, D is TRBD1 (6 bases). Germline V gives CDR1 SGHNT, CDR2 YYREEE (reference sequence). The V and J ends lost 4 bases and 8 bases respectively, with 21 bases between them. The CDR3 length is 15 residues. The CDR3 region is CASSTRDTAAQGYTF. The DNA for the CDR3 is TGTGCCAGCAGCACCCGGGACACGGCTGCTCAAGGCTACACCTTC. The full variable domain, in which reference TRBV5-4 and TRBJ1-2 provide the parts outside the CDR3, is ETGVTQSPTHLIKTRGQQVTLRCSSQSGHNTVSWYQQALGQGPQFIFQYYREEENGRGNFPPRFSGLQFPNYSSELNVNALELDDSALYLCASSTRDTAAQGYTFGSGTRLTVV.

This clonotype was found many times. This rearrangement joins TRBV3-1 to TRBJ1-2; D is perhaps TRBD1 (5 bases). V was clipped by 5 bases and J by 4 bases, with 11 bases between them. This CDR3 comprises 13 residues. Germline values: CDR1 LGHDT, CDR2 YNNKEL (reference sequence). The CDR3 coding sequence is TGTGCCAGCAGCTACAGGCACTCCTATGGCTACACCTTC. Translating it yields CASSYRHSYGYTF.

This rearrangement joins TRBV20-1 to TRBJ1-6; D is unclear. The CDR3 contains 15 residues. CDR1 is DFQATT and CDR2 is SNEGSKA in the germline V gene (reference sequence). The CDR3 region is CGLRAGLLYNSPLHF. The CDR3 nucleotides are TGCGGCTTACGGGCAGGACTACTTTATAATTCACCCCTCCACTTT.

This clonotype was observed many times. The rearrangement joins TRBV19 to TRBJ2-3; no reliable D call. The V gene's germline CDR1 is LNHDA and CDR2 SQIVND (reference sequence). The CDR3 is made up of 14 amino acids. V lost 3 bases and J lost 2, with 9 bases in between. For the CDR3, the DNA is TGTGCCAGTAGTATGGGCACGTTCACAGATACGCAGTATTTT. This codes for CASSMGTFTDTQYF.

The chain employs TRBV5-1 and TRBJ1-2, with D possibly TRBD1 on 5 matching bases. The germline gives CDR1 SGHRS, CDR2 YFSETQ. CDR3 length equals 13 residues. Deletions cut 5 bases from V and 4 bases from J, with 12 bases between. This chain's CDR3 is CASRGEPSYGYTF. The CDR3 DNA is TGCGCCAGCAGGGGGGAACCCAGCTATGGCTACACCTTC.

With respect to this clonotype: Being one base from a much bigger clone, this may be a read error. The chain carries TRBV20-1 and TRBJ2-1; possibly TRBD1 for D (7 bases). The CDR3 spans 14 residues. The ends were cut back, 2 bases at V and 12 bases at J, with 20 bases in the middle. Germline CDR1 and CDR2: DFQATT and SNEGSKA (reference sequence). The CDR3 loop reads CSARSEGARVGQFF. The CDR3 nucleotides read TGCAGTGCTAGATCGGAGGGGGCCCGAGTTGGGCAGTTCTTC.

The CDR3 reads CASSIYRGGTEAFF. In DNA form, the CDR3 reads TGTGCCAGTAGTATTTACAGGGGTGGTACTGAAGCTTTCTTT. V and J are TRBV19 and TRBJ1-1; 7 bases agree with TRBD1. Trimming at V came to 3 bases and at J to 5 bases, leaving 6 bases not matched to a gene. CDR1 LNHDA and CDR2 SQIVND come from the germline V gene (reference sequence). CDR3 length: 14 residues.

As for this clonotype: The junction departs from germline at one end; a sequencing error may be responsible. V gene TRBV5-1 combines with J gene TRBJ2-1; 9 nucleotides line up with TRBD2. The germline gives CDR1 SGHRS, CDR2 YFSETQ. The CDR3 contains 16 residues. This chain's CDR3 is CASSRTSAGAYNGQFF. The CDR3 coding sequence is TGCGCCAGCAGTCGGACTAGCGCGGGGGCATACAATGGGCAGTTCTTC.

This clonotype was counted a few times. Possible read error: a much larger clone is one base away. The gene calls are TRBV5-1 and TRBJ1-5; D might be TRBD1 (5 bases). Germline V lookup: CDR1 SGHRS, CDR2 YFSETQ. The CDR3 spans 15 residues. DNA of the CDR3: TGCGCCAACAGCTTGGCCAGGGTAGGCAATCAGCCCCAGCATTTT. It yields the protein CANSLARVGNQPQHF.

V is TRBV6-4 and J is TRBJ2-7, with D tentatively TRBD2 (5 bases). This CDR3 contains 14 residues. Germline V gene sequence: CDR1 MRHNA, CDR2 SNTAGT. V lost 8 bases to trimming and J lost 4 bases, with 18 bases between them. CDR3 region: CASLWKGDGYEQYF. CDR3 coding DNA: TGTGCCAGCTTATGGAAGGGAGACGGTTACGAGCAGTACTTC.

This clonotype was counted ten times or more. This chain connects TRBV19 to TRBJ1-5; D remains ambiguous. Between the trimmed V and J ends, which lost 6 bases and 5 bases, there was a span of 14 bases. CDR1 and CDR2 from the germline V gene are LNHDA and SQIVND (reference sequence). This CDR3 is built from 14 residues. CDR3 region: CASSGTGTYQPQHF. The CDR3 nucleotides read TGTGCCAGTAGCGGCACCGGAACCTATCAGCCCCAGCATTTT. Variable domain in full (rest from reference TRBV19 and TRBJ1-5): DGGITQSPKYLFRKEGQNVTLSCEQNLNHDAMYWYRQDPGQGLRLIYYSQIVNDFQKGDIAEGYSVSREKKESFPLTVTSAQKNPTAFYLCASSGTGTYQPQHFGDGTRLSIL.

This rearrangement joins TRBV6-2 or TRBV6-3 to TRBJ2-1, with 9 positions matching TRBD2. The V gene end was trimmed by 7 bases and the J gene end by 5 bases; junction bases not matched to a gene: 12. Germline-derived CDR1 and CDR2 are MNHEY and SVGEGT. The CDR3 extends over 16 amino acids. The CDR3 nucleotides are TGTGCCAGCACTCCAACACCGGGACTAGCTAACAATGAGCAGTTCTTC. Translated: CASTPTPGLANNEQFF.